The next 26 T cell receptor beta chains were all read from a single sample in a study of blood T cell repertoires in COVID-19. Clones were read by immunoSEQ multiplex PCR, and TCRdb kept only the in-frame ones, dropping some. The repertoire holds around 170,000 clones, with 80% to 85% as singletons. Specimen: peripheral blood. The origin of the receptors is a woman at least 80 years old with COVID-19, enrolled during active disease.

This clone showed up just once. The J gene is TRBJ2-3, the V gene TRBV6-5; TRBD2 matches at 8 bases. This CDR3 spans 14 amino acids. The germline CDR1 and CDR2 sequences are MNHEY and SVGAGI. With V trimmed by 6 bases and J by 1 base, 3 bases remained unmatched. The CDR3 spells CASRTSGGTDTQYF. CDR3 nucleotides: TGTGCCAGCAGAACTAGCGGCGGCACAGATACGCAGTATTTT.

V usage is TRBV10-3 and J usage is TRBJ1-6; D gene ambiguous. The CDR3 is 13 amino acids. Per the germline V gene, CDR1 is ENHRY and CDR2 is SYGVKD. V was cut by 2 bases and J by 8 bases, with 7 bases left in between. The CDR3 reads CAISEVGDSPLHF. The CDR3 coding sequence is TGTGCCATCAGTGAGGTCGGTGATTCACCCCTCCACTTT.

The CDR3 reads CASSGGAGNNQPQHF. The CDR3 DNA reads as TGTGCCAGCTCAGGGGGGGCAGGGAACAATCAGCCCCAGCATTTT. This rearrangement joins TRBV18 to TRBJ1-5, with a possible D match to TRBD1 (6 bases). The germline V gene has CDR1 KGHSH and CDR2 LQKENI. V lost 5 bases, J lost 3 bases, and 14 bases lay in between. The length of the CDR3 is 15 residues.

The CDR3 DNA sequence: TGTGCCACCAGCAGAGATCTACAGGCGACCTACGAGCAGTACTTC. Translated: CATSRDLQATYEQYF. The chain employs TRBV15 and TRBJ2-7; perhaps TRBD1 as D (5 bases). Germline V gene lookup returns CDR1 LNHNV and CDR2 YYDKDF (reference sequence). CDR3 size: 15 residues. V was trimmed by 0 bases and J by 2 bases, leaving 11 bases between them.

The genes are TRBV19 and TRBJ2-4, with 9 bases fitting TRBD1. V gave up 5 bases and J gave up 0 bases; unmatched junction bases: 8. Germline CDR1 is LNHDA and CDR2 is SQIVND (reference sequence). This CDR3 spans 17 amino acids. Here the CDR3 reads CASSPGTGTLAKNIQYF. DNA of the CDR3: TGTGCCAGTAGTCCCGGGACAGGGACCTTAGCCAAAAACATTCAGTACTTC.

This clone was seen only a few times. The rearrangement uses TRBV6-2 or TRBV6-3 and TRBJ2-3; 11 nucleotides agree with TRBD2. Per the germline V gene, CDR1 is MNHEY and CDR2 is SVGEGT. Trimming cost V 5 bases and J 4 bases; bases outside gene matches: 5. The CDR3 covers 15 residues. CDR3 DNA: TGTGCCAGCAGTCATAGCGGGGGGGCCCCAGATACGCAGTATTTT. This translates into CASSHSGGAPDTQYF.

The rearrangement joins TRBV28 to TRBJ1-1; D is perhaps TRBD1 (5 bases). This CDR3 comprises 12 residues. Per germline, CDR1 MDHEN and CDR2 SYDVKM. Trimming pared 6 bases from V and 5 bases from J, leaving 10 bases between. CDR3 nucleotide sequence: TGTGCCAGCAGCTCACGGGGGACTGAAGCTTTCTTT. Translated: CASSSRGTEAFF.

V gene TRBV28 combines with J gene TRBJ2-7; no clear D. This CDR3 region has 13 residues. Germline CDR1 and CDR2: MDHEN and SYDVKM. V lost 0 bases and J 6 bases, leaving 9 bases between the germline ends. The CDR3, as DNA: TGTGCCAGCAGTTTATGGGGCTCGGTCGAGCAGTACTTC. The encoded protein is CASSLWGSVEQYF.

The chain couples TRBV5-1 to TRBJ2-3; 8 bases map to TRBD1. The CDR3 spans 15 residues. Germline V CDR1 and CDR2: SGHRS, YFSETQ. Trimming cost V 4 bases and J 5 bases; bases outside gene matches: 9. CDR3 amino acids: CASSAEDRAIDTQYF. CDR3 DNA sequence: TGCGCCAGCAGCGCGGAGGACAGGGCAATAGATACGCAGTATTTT.

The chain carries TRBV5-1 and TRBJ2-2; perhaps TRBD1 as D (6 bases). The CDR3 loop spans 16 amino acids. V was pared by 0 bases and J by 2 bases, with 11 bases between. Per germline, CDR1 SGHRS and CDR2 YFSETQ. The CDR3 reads CASSLDPGANTGELFF. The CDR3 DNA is TGCGCCAGCAGCTTGGACCCAGGGGCTAACACCGGGGAGCTGTTTTTT.

The CDR3 nucleotides read TGTGCCATCAGCTTCGACGGCGGGGAGACCCAGTACTTC. Its translation: CAISFDGGETQYF. The rearrangement joins TRBV10-3 to TRBJ2-5; tentatively, D is TRBD2 (5 bases). Germline loops: CDR1 ENHRY, CDR2 SYGVKD. V shed 6 bases and J shed 5 bases, with 13 bases lying between them. CDR3 size: 13 residues.

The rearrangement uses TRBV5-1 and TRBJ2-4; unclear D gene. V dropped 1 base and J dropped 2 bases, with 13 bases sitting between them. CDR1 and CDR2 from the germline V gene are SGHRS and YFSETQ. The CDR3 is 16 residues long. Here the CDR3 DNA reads TGCGCCAGCAGCTTGCATACAACCTTTACCAAAAACATTCAGTACTTC. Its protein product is CASSLHTTFTKNIQYF.

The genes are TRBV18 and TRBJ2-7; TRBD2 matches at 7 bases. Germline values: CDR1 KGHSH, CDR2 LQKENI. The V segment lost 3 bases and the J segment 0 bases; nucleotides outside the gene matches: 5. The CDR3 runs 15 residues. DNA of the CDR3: TGTGCCAGCTCACCCAGCGGGGCCTACTCCTACGAGCAGTACTTC. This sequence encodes CASSPSGAYSYEQYF. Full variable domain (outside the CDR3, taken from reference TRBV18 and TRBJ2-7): NAGVMQNPRHLVRRRGQEARLRCSPMKGHSHVYWYRQLPEEGLKFMVYLQKENIIDESGMPKERFSAEFPKEGPSILRIQQVVRGDSAAYFCASSPSGAYSYEQYFGPGTRLTVT.

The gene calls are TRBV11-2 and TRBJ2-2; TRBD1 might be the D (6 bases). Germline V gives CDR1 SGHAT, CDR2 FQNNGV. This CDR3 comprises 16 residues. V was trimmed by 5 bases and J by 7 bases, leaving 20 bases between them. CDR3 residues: CASSRTTGFENGELFF. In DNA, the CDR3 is TGTGCCAGCAGCCGTACTACAGGGTTTGAGAACGGGGAGCTGTTTTTT.

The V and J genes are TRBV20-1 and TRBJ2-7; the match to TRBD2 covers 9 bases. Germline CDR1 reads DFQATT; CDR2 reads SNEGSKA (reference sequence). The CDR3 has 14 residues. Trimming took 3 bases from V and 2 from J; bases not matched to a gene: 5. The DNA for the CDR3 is TGCAGTGCTAGTGGACTAGCGCTCCCCTACGAGCAGTACTTC. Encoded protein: CSASGLALPYEQYF.

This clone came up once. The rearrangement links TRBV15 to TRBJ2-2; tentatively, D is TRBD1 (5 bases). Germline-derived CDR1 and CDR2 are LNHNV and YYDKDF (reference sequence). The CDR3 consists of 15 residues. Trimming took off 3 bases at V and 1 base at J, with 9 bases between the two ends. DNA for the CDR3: TGTGCCACCAGCAGCCCTACAGGGAACACCGGGGAGCTGTTTTTT. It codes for CATSSPTGNTGELFF.

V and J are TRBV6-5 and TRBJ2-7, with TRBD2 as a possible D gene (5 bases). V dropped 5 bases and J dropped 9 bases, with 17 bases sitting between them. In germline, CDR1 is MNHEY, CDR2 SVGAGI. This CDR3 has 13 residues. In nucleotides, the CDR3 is TGTGCCAGCAGTAAGAGGAACGTGGAGGCGCAGTACTTC. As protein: CASSKRNVEAQYF.

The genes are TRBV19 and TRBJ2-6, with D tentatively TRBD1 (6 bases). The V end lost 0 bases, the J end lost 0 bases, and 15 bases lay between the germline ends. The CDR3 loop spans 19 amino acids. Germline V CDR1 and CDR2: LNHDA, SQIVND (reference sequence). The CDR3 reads CASSIDLSTGDSGANVLTF. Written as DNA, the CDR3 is TGTGCCAGTAGTATAGATCTTTCGACAGGCGACTCTGGGGCCAACGTCCTGACTTTC.

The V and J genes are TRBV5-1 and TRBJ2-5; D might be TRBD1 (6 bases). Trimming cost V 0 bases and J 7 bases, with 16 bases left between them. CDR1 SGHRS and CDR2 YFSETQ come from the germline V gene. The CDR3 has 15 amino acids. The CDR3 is CASSLVLDRGGTQYF. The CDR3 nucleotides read TGCGCCAGCAGCTTGGTACTGGACAGAGGGGGGACCCAGTACTTC.

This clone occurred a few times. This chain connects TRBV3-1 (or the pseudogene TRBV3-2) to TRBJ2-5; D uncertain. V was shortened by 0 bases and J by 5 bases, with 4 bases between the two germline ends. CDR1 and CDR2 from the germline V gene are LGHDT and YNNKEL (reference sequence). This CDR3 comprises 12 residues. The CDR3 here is CASSQDPETQYF. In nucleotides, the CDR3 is TGTGCCAGCAGCCAAGATCCGGAGACCCAGTACTTC.

The CDR3, as DNA: TGTGCCAGCAGCCCTGGGCTGGGGACAGGGAATGGCTACACCTTC. Amino acid sequence: CASSPGLGTGNGYTF. The chain recombines TRBV7-2 with TRBJ1-2, with 9 bases fitting TRBD1. V gave up 5 bases and J gave up 6 bases; unmatched junction bases: 10. This CDR3 has 15 residues. Germline V gene sequence: CDR1 SGHTA, CDR2 FQGNSA.

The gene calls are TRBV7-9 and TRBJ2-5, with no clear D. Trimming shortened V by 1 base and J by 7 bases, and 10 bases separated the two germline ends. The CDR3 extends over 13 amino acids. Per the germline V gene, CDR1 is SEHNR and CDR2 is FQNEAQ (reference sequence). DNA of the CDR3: TGTGCCAGCAGCTTAGATAGTTCAGGGACCCAGTACTTC. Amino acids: CASSLDSSGTQYF.

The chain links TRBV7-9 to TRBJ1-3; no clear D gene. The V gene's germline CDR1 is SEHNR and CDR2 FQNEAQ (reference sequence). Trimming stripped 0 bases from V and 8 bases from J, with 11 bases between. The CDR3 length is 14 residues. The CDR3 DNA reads TGTGCCAGCAGCTTAGCGCAGGAGGGCTACACCATATATTTT. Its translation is CASSLAQEGYTIYF.

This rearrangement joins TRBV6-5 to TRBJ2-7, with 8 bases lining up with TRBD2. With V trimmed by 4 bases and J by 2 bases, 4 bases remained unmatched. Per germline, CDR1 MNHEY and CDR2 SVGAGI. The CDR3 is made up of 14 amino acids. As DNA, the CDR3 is TGTGCCAGCAGTTTCGGACTAGCAACCTACGAGCAGTACTTC. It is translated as CASSFGLATYEQYF.

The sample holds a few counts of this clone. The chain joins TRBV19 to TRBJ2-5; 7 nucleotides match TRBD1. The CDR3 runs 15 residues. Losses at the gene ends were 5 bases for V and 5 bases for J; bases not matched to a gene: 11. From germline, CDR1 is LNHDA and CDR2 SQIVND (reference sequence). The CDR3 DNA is TGTGCCAGTAGTCCGGTGGGACAGCCCTGGGAGACCCAGTACTTC. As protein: CASSPVGQPWETQYF.

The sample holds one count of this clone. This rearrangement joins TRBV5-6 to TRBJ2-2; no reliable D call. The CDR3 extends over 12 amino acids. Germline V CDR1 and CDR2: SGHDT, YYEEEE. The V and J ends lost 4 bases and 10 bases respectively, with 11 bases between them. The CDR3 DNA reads TGTGCCAGCAGCCTGCAGGTGATGGAGCTGTTTTTT. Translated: CASSLQVMELFF.